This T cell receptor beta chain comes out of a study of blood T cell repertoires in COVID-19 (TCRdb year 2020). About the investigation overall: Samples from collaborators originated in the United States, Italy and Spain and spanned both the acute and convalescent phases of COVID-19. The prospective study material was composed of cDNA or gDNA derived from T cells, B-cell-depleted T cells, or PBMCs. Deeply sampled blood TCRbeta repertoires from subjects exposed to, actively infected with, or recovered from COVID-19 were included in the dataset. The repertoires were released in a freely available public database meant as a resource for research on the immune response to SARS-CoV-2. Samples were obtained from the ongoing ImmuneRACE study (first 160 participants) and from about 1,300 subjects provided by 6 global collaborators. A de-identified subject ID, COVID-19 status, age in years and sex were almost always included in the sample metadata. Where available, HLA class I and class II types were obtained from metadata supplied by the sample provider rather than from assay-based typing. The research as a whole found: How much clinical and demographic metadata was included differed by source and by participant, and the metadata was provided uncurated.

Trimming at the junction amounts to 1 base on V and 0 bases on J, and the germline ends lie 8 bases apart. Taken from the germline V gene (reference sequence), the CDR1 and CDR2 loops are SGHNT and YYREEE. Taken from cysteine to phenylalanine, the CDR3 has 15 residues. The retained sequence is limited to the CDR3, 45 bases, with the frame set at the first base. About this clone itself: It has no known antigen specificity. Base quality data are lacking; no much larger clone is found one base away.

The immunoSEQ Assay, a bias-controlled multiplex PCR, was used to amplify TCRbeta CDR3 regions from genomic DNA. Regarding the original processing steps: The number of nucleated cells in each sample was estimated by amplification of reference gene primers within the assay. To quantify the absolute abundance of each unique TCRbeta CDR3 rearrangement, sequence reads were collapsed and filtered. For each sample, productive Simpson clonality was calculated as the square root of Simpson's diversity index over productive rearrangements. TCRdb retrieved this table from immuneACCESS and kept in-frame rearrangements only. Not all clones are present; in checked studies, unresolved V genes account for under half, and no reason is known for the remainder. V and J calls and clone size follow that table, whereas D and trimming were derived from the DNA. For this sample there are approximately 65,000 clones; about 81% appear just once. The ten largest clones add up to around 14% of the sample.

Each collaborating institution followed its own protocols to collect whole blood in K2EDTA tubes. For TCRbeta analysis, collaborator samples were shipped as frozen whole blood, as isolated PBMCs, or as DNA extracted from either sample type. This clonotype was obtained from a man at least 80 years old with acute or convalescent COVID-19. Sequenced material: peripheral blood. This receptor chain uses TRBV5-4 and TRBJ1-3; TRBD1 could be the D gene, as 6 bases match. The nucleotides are TGTGCCAGCAGCTTGCAGGGGCCCTCTGGAAACACCATATATTTT. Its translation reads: CASSLQGPSGNTIYF.